The 26 T cell receptor beta chains presented below share a single source sample, sequenced in a study of blood T cell repertoires in COVID-19. The assay was immunoSEQ multiplex PCR, and TCRdb's table has in-frame clones only and misses some. Found here are some 170,000 clones, approximately 90% of them singletons; the top ten hold 1.6%. Sequenced input: peripheral blood. Source of these receptors: a woman between 50 and 59 years old with acute or convalescent COVID-19.

The gene calls are TRBV5-5 and TRBJ2-3; 12 bases agree with TRBD2. The CDR3 consists of 16 residues. Germline values: CDR1 SGHKS, CDR2 YYEKEE (reference sequence). The V gene end was trimmed by 0 bases and the J gene end by 5 bases; junction bases not matched to a gene: 4. The DNA for the CDR3 is TGTGCCAGCAGCTTGGCCCCTAGCGGGGGGGTAGATACGCAGTATTTT. Protein sequence: CASSLAPSGGVDTQYF.

The rearrangement joins TRBV7-2 to TRBJ1-6; maybe TRBD1 (6 bases). Germline V CDR1 and CDR2: SGHTA, FQGNSA. The CDR3 is 15 amino acids. V shed 1 base and J shed 7 bases, with 11 bases lying between them. Here the CDR3 reads CASSLGGGLNSPLHF. The CDR3 DNA reads as TGTGCCAGCAGCTTAGGTGGGGGCCTGAATTCACCCCTCCACTTT.

The chain is built from TRBV27 and TRBJ1-1; D is ambiguous. The CDR3 has 13 amino acids. Germline V gene sequence: CDR1 MNHEY, CDR2 SMNVEV (reference sequence). The V end was cut by 11 bases, the J end by 7 bases, with 20 bases between. The CDR3 DNA follows: TGTGCCTATAACTCGAGGGTCCTTAGTGAAGCTTTCTTT. Residues: CAYNSRVLSEAFF.

This clone was observed a handful of times. The rearrangement links TRBV6-2 or TRBV6-3 to TRBJ2-4; a possible D gene is TRBD2 (5 bases). The CDR3 is 17 residues long. V was clipped by 5 bases and J by 0 bases, with 17 bases between them. The germline V gene encodes CDR1 MNHEY and CDR2 SVGEGT. In nucleotides, the CDR3 is TGTGCCAGCAGTCCCCTGGGAGCGGCACTAGCCAAAAACATTCAGTACTTC. Translated, it gives CASSPLGAALAKNIQYF.

The table lists this clone with a few counts. V and J are TRBV9 and TRBJ1-5; tentatively, D is TRBD1 (6 bases). V was shortened by 0 bases and J by 4 bases, with 11 bases between the two germline ends. Germline CDR1 is SGDLS and CDR2 is YYNGEE. This CDR3 spans 15 amino acids. CDR3 loop: CASSVGPTGNQPQHF. Written as DNA, the CDR3 is TGTGCCAGCAGCGTAGGACCTACAGGGAATCAGCCCCAGCATTTT.

V gene TRBV5-1 combines with J gene TRBJ2-7; 9 nucleotides align to TRBD1. The CDR3 is 15 amino acids. Germline-derived CDR1 and CDR2 are SGHRS and YFSETQ. The V segment lost 3 bases and the J segment 2 bases; nucleotides outside the gene matches: 6. The CDR3 DNA is TGCGCCAGCAGCTCCCGGACAGGGGACCCCTACGAGCAGTACTTC. Translating it yields CASSSRTGDPYEQYF.

The chain carries TRBV19 and TRBJ2-1; the match to TRBD1 covers 9 bases. This CDR3 is built from 15 residues. J lost 8 bases, V lost 5 bases, and 10 bases had no gene match. Germline assignment: CDR1 LNHDA and CDR2 SQIVND (reference sequence). The CDR3 DNA is TGTGCCAGTAGTCATGGACAGGGGACTTGGGATGAGCAGTTCTTC. Translated, it gives CASSHGQGTWDEQFF.

CDR3 DNA: TGTGCCAGCAGCTTAGCGGGACCGGGACAGGGGGCGAACAATGAGCAGTTCTTC. Its protein product is CASSLAGPGQGANNEQFF. The chain uses TRBV7-9 and TRBJ2-1; the match to TRBD1 covers 12 bases. The V segment lost 0 bases and the J segment 5 bases; nucleotides outside the gene matches: 8. Germline CDR1 SEHNR, CDR2 FQNEAQ (reference sequence). CDR3 length equals 18 residues.

The genes are TRBV12-1 and TRBJ1-4; no DNA check was done on the table's D call, TRBD1. TRBV12-1 represents a pseudogene. The CDR3 consists of 16 residues. CDR3 coding DNA: TGTGCCATCAACCGACTGTCGGACAGGGCTAATGAAAAACTGTTTTTT. Amino acid sequence: CAINRLSDRANEKLFF.

V usage is TRBV30 and J usage is TRBJ2-1; 10 nucleotides agree with TRBD2. The trim removed 4 bases at V and 4 bases at J, leaving 7 bases unmatched. CDR1 and CDR2 from the germline V gene are GTSNPN and SVGIG (reference sequence). CDR3 size: 15 residues. The CDR3 nucleotides read TGTGCCTGGATCGCCTTAGCGGGGGGTTACAATGAGCAGTTCTTC. Its translation: CAWIALAGGYNEQFF.

The chain joins TRBV30 to TRBJ2-7, with 8 bases lining up with TRBD2. The trim removed 7 bases at V and 5 bases at J, leaving 7 bases unmatched. In germline, CDR1 is GTSNPN, CDR2 SVGIG (reference sequence). This CDR3 spans 12 amino acids. This chain's CDR3 is CAFGLAVDEQYF. The CDR3 coding sequence is TGTGCCTTTGGACTAGCTGTCGACGAGCAGTACTTC.

This chain links TRBV18 with TRBJ2-7; the match to TRBD1 covers 10 bases. Germline CDR1 is KGHSH and CDR2 is LQKENI. CDR3 length: 16 amino acids. Trimming cost V 4 bases and J 5 bases; bases outside gene matches: 11. The CDR3 DNA sequence: TGTGCCAGCTCACGCGTGGGGACAGGGGAAAGCCACGAGCAGTACTTC. It specifies CASSRVGTGESHEQYF.

This chain connects TRBV2 to TRBJ2-5; D unresolved. The CDR3 consists of 13 residues. Looked up from germline, CDR1 is SNHLY and CDR2 is FYNNEI. Trimming removed 7 bases from V and 5 bases from J, with 14 bases in between. The CDR3 DNA is TGTGCCAGCAAAAGTACTAACGGGGAGACCCAGTACTTC. Protein: CASKSTNGETQYF.

The sample holds one count of this clone. The rearrangement uses TRBV27 and TRBJ2-1; the match to TRBD2 covers 13 bases. The CDR3 has 15 amino acids. V lost 6 bases, J lost 5 bases, and 4 bases stayed unmatched. Germline CDR1 reads MNHEY; CDR2 reads SMNVEV (reference sequence). The CDR3 spells CASRSGLAGNNEQFF. In nucleotides, the CDR3 is TGTGCCAGCAGATCGGGACTAGCGGGAAACAATGAGCAGTTCTTC.

The J gene is TRBJ1-1, the V gene TRBV30; no firm D call. CDR3 length equals 16 residues. From germline, CDR1 is GTSNPN and CDR2 SVGIG (reference sequence). Trimming removed 0 bases from V and 2 bases from J, with 16 bases in between. CDR3 DNA: TGTGCCTGGAGTGTCTTACCTACCCGGGATAACACTGAAGCTTTCTTT. Protein: CAWSVLPTRDNTEAFF.

Of note for this clone: A read error may account for a junction end that differs from germline. The chain has TRBV2 and TRBJ1-2, with unresolved D. Germline V gene sequence: CDR1 SNHLY, CDR2 FYNNEI. The CDR3 length is 16 residues. The CDR3: CASREGFPGVNSGYTF. CDR3 DNA sequence: TGTGCCAGCAGGGAAGGCTTCCCCGGGGTTAACAGTGGCTACACCTTC.

This sequence joins TRBV6-2 or TRBV6-3 and TRBJ2-7, with D uncertain. The CDR3 spans 18 residues. Trimming cost V 0 bases and J 0 bases, with 18 bases left between them. Germline CDR1 and CDR2: MNHEY and SVGEGT. The CDR3 DNA sequence: TGTGCCAGCAGTTACTCGAGTGGCGGCCATCAGAGCTCCTACGAGCAGTACTTC. This encodes CASSYSSGGHQSSYEQYF.

The V call is TRBV10-2, the J call TRBJ2-7, with TRBD1 matching 9 bases. Germline assignment: CDR1 WSHSY and CDR2 SAAADI. After removal of 1 base from V and 6 bases from J, the junction contained 7 bases not matched to a gene. The CDR3 length is 15 residues. For the CDR3, the DNA is TGCGCCAGCAGTGAGTTTTACCTGACAGGGGGCGAGCAGTACTTC. It is translated as CASSEFYLTGGEQYF.

This chain uses TRBV29-1 with TRBJ2-7, with 12 bases that match TRBD2. Germline V gene sequence: CDR1 SQVTM, CDR2 ANQGSEA. This CDR3 is 12 amino acids long. CDR3 residues: CRSTSGSYEQYF. For the CDR3, the DNA is TGCAGGTCGACTAGCGGGAGCTACGAGCAGTACTTC.

V usage is TRBV7-2 and J usage is TRBJ2-2, with TRBD1 as a possible D gene (5 bases). The V gene's germline CDR1 is SGHTA and CDR2 FQGNSA. The V end was cut by 7 bases, the J end by 3 bases, with 12 bases between. CDR3 length equals 14 residues. CDR3 coding DNA: TGTGCCAGCAACCAGGGTGTTGACACCGGGGAGCTGTTTTTT. Amino acids: CASNQGVDTGELFF.

The chain recombines TRBV4-3 with TRBJ1-2; 7 bases are a match to TRBD1. Germline lookup yields CDR1 LGHNA and CDR2 YSLEER. Trimming at V came to 3 bases and at J to 4 bases, leaving 8 bases not matched to a gene. The CDR3 is 15 amino acids. CDR3: CASSQRQGGSYGYTF. The CDR3 DNA reads as TGCGCCAGCAGCCAGAGACAGGGCGGTTCCTATGGCTACACCTTC.

The chain's CDR3 is CATSRGTGTNYGYTF. As DNA, the CDR3 is TGTGCCACCAGCAGAGGAACAGGAACTAACTATGGCTACACCTTC. The V and J genes are TRBV15 and TRBJ1-2, with D perhaps TRBD1 (5 bases). The CDR3 has 15 amino acids. V shed 1 base and J shed 0 bases, with 9 bases lying between them. Germline V gene data show CDR1 as LNHNV and CDR2 as YYDKDF (reference sequence).

This chain connects TRBV12-3 or TRBV12-4 to TRBJ1-2; D is unresolved. The V gene lost 0 bases and the J gene lost 6 bases, with 8 bases spanning the gap. This CDR3 comprises 13 residues. The CDR3 loop is CASSLARINGYTF. CDR3 sequence (DNA): TGTGCCAGCAGTTTAGCGCGGATAAATGGCTACACCTTC.

The chain carries TRBV7-9 and TRBJ2-7; 11 nucleotides match TRBD2. After removal of 1 base from V and 5 bases from J, the junction contained 4 bases not matched to a gene. The CDR3 consists of 15 residues. Germline assignment: CDR1 SEHNR and CDR2 FQNEAQ (reference sequence). The CDR3: CASSLVAGGLHEQYF. The DNA for the CDR3 is TGTGCCAGCAGCTTAGTAGCGGGAGGGCTCCACGAGCAGTACTTC. Full variable domain (rest looked up from reference TRBV7-9 and TRBJ2-7): DTGVSQNPRHKITKRGQNVTFRCDPISEHNRLYWYRQTLGQGPEFLTYFQNEAQLEKSRLLSDRFSAERPKGSFSTLEIQRTEQGDSAMYLCASSLVAGGLHEQYFGPGTRLTVT.

The chain links TRBV11-3 to TRBJ2-3, with 10 bases lining up with TRBD1. Germline values: CDR1 SGHNT, CDR2 YENEEA. J lost 4 bases, V lost 1 base, and 2 bases had no gene match. The CDR3 length is 15 residues. The CDR3: CASSLGGQGADTQYF. CDR3 nucleotide sequence: TGTGCCAGCAGCTTAGGAGGACAGGGGGCAGATACGCAGTATTTT. The variable domain in full, completed from reference TRBV11-3 and TRBJ2-3, reads EAGVVQSPRYKIIEKKQPVAFWCNPISGHNTLYWYLQNLGQGPELLIRYENEEAVDDSQLPKDRFSAERLKGVDSTLKIQPAELGDSAVYLCASSLGGQGADTQYFGPGTRLTVL.

In regard to this clone: A much larger clonotype is one base distant, so this may be a read error. The chain's CDR3 is CASSPPRGQESTEAFF. The CDR3 DNA sequence: TGTGCCAGCTCACCACCTAGGGGGCAGGAATCCACTGAAGCTTTCTTT. This chain links TRBV18 with TRBJ1-1, with 7 bases that match TRBD1. The CDR3 totals 16 residues. The V gene's germline CDR1 is KGHSH and CDR2 LQKENI. After removal of 0 bases from V and 4 bases from J, the junction contained 8 bases not matched to a gene.